This TCR beta chain was documented in a study of shared clonotypes between healthy human individuals. There are a few counts of this clone. Profiled with immunoSEQ multiplex PCR; TCRdb holds only in-frame clones, not every one. The sample contains some 630,000 clones, about two thirds of which appear only once. The donors, all of them Caucasian adults, lived in Nashville, Tennessee. Looked up from germline, CDR1 is SGHRS and CDR2 is YFSETQ. Trimming left V 0 bases short and J 2 bases short, with 13 bases between. This CDR3 is built from 16 residues. V gene TRBV5-1 combines with J gene TRBJ2-3; D possibly corresponds to TRBD2 (5 bases). The source material was memory CD4+ T cells sorted from blood. Subset described: CD45RA-negative fraction. The sequence derives from a woman in her thirties in good health. The CDR3 DNA sequence: TGCGCCAGCAGCTTGGGATTTCGGGGTCCCACAGATACGCAGTATTTT. It specifies CASSLGFRGPTDTQYF.